This TCR beta chain was recovered during a study of OX40 agonist ivuxolimab in advanced cancers. Background on the study: Every 2 weeks, ivuxolimab was infused into the patients intravenously at between 0.01 and 10 mg/kg. General study findings and limits: Both CD4+ and CD8+ T cell populations in blood had undergone clonal expansion by week 6 at 0.1 to 3.0 mg/kg. Low normalized clonal expansion also occurred in some nonresponding patients.

Method: immunoSEQ multiplex PCR; TCRdb's copy keeps in-frame clones and lacks some. The data hold about 69,000 clones, with approximately 91% observed a single time. The CDR3 has 16 residues. V dropped 4 bases and J dropped 4; count of bases not matched to a gene: 7. Germline V CDR1 and CDR2: SGHNT, YYREEE (reference sequence). On this clone: What it recognizes is unknown.

The origin of this receptor is an adult with an advanced solid tumor such as melanoma, head and neck, liver or kidney cancer. Sample: CD4+ or CD8+ T cells sorted from blood, taken in a trial of the OX40 agonist ivuxolimab. The chain combines TRBV5-4 with TRBJ2-5, with 13 bases lining up with TRBD2. The CDR3: CASSPTSGRALETQYF. The CDR3 nucleotides read TGTGCCAGCAGCCCAACTAGCGGGAGGGCCTTAGAGACCCAGTACTTC.